The 16 T cell receptor beta chains reported below all come from one sample, sequenced in a study of blood T cell repertoires in COVID-19 (dated by TCRdb to the early 2020s). Libraries were constructed by the immunoSEQ multiplex PCR assay. As stored in TCRdb, this immuneACCESS dataset retains in-frame rearrangements with V and J assigned. A fraction of the clones does not appear; measured against another copy, unresolved V genes explain less than half of the discrepancy, and the remainder lacks a known reason. This sample is represented by roughly 110,000 clones; 60% to 80% of them were singletons. The leading ten clones occupy 0.75% to 1% of the sample. Sequenced material: peripheral blood. The receptors come from a human donor with acute or convalescent COVID-19. The donor label of this sample is uncertain.

This clone was seen a few times. This chain connects TRBV2 to TRBJ1-5; D is uncertain. Trimming pared 1 base from V and 7 bases from J, leaving 14 bases between. Germline V gives CDR1 SNHLY, CDR2 FYNNEI. CDR3 length: 15 residues. In nucleotides, the CDR3 is TGTGCCAGCAGTGAAGGGCAGTCTAGCCAGCAGCCCCAGCATTTT. Amino acid sequence: CASSEGQSSQQPQHF.

The gene calls are TRBV6-5 and TRBJ1-5; the D is unclear. The germline V gene encodes CDR1 MNHEY and CDR2 SVGAGI. The CDR3 runs 13 residues. V was trimmed by 4 bases and J by 3 bases, leaving 7 bases between them. This chain's CDR3 is CASSSTLNQPQHF. In DNA form, the CDR3 reads TGTGCCAGCAGTTCTACCCTCAATCAGCCCCAGCATTTT.

The V call is TRBV9, the J call TRBJ1-1; 8 bases match TRBD1. The CDR3 consists of 13 residues. The germline V gene has CDR1 SGDLS and CDR2 YYNGEE. Losses at the gene ends were 0 bases for V and 5 bases for J; bases not matched to a gene: 0. The CDR3 DNA sequence: TGTGCCAGCAGCGTAGACAGGGGGACTGAAGCTTTCTTT. It yields the protein CASSVDRGTEAFF.

The chain couples TRBV18 to TRBJ2-7, with 8 nucleotides matching TRBD2. V trimming: 2 bases; J trimming: 3 bases; junction bases outside the gene matches: 6. This CDR3 comprises 15 residues. The germline V gene has CDR1 KGHSH and CDR2 LQKENI. The CDR3 nucleotides are TGTGCCAGCTCACCAAGAAGCGGGGGACTCTACGAGCAGTACTTC. Translation gives CASSPRSGGLYEQYF. Variable domain in full (rest from reference TRBV18 and TRBJ2-7): NAGVMQNPRHLVRRRGQEARLRCSPMKGHSHVYWYRQLPEEGLKFMVYLQKENIIDESGMPKERFSAEFPKEGPSILRIQQVVRGDSAAYFCASSPRSGGLYEQYFGPGTRLTVT.

This clone was detected once. The chain employs TRBV6-5 and TRBJ1-2; maybe TRBD1 (5 bases). Germline V gene lookup returns CDR1 MNHEY and CDR2 SVGAGI. The ends were cut back, 6 bases at V and 4 bases at J, with 12 bases in the middle. The CDR3 contains 13 residues. The CDR3 sequence is CASSGDFGYGYTF. CDR3 bases: TGTGCCAGCAGCGGGGACTTCGGCTATGGCTACACCTTC.

This clone was seen more than once but under ten times. The rearrangement uses TRBV7-9 and TRBJ1-5, with D tentatively TRBD1 (5 bases). CDR3 length: 16 amino acids. V lost 1 base, J lost 2 bases, and 12 bases lay in between. Per the germline V gene, CDR1 is SEHNR and CDR2 is FQNEAQ (reference sequence). CDR3 amino acids: CASSLVGGSGNQPQHF. The CDR3 DNA sequence: TGTGCCAGCAGCTTAGTCGGGGGGAGCGGCAATCAGCCCCAGCATTTT.

The chain recombines TRBV20-1 with TRBJ1-1, with D perhaps matching TRBD1 (5 bases). CDR3 length: 10 amino acids. Germline loops: CDR1 DFQATT, CDR2 SNEGSKA (reference sequence). V was clipped by 3 bases and J by 11 bases, with 10 bases between them. For the CDR3, the DNA is TGCAGTGCTAGGGGGCTGGGGGCTTTCTTT. This encodes CSARGLGAFF.

V and J are TRBV4-1 and TRBJ2-1, with 10 bases matching TRBD2. The CDR3 is made up of 17 amino acids. The V and J ends lost 0 bases and 5 bases, in that order; junction bases with no gene match: 7. From germline, CDR1 is MGHRA and CDR2 YSYEKL. Written as DNA, the CDR3 is TGCGCCAGCAGCCAAGATCTGGGTAGCGGGGGGAACAATGAGCAGTTCTTC. This sequence encodes CASSQDLGSGGNNEQFF.

The chain is built from TRBV5-5 and TRBJ2-6; perhaps TRBD2 as D (6 bases). The V and J ends lost 0 bases and 2 bases respectively, with 6 bases between them. Germline CDR1 reads SGHKS; CDR2 reads YYEKEE (reference sequence). The CDR3 has 15 residues. This CDR3 is CASSLGRAGANVLTF. As DNA, the CDR3 is TGTGCCAGCAGCTTGGGGAGGGCTGGGGCCAACGTCCTGACTTTC.

The chain is built from TRBV11-2 and TRBJ2-3, with 9 bases fitting TRBD1. The CDR3 extends over 16 amino acids. The V gene end was trimmed by 5 bases and the J gene end by 2 bases; junction bases not matched to a gene: 8. In germline, CDR1 is SGHAT, CDR2 FQNNGV. The chain's CDR3 is CASSRIGQGNTDTQYF. For the CDR3, the DNA is TGTGCCAGCAGCAGGATCGGACAGGGGAACACAGATACGCAGTATTTT.

The CDR3 protein is CASINSLVTEAFF. The CDR3 nucleotides are TGTGCCAGCATCAATTCGCTAGTCACTGAAGCTTTCTTT. This chain uses TRBV5-6 with TRBJ1-1, with D unresolved. The CDR3 contains 13 residues. Trimming stripped 6 bases from V and 4 bases from J, with 13 bases between. Germline lookup yields CDR1 SGHDT and CDR2 YYEEEE.

The V gene is TRBV5-5, the J gene TRBJ1-2; 8 bases agree with TRBD1. Germline lookup yields CDR1 SGHKS and CDR2 YYEKEE (reference sequence). The V gene end was trimmed by 4 bases and the J gene end by 7 bases; junction bases not matched to a gene: 12. The CDR3 length is 15 residues. Here the CDR3 DNA reads TGTGCCAGCAGCATGTCCACCGACAGGGGAACTGGCTACACCTTC. It translates to CASSMSTDRGTGYTF.

The chain employs TRBV4-2 and TRBJ2-1; TRBD2 agrees at 11 bases. With 1 base clipped from V and 4 bases from J, the junction kept 0 bases outside the gene matches. Germline V gene data show CDR1 as LGHNA and CDR2 as YNFKEQ. The CDR3 has 15 amino acids. CDR3 DNA: TGTGCCAGCAGCCAAGGACTAGCGGGGTACAATGAGCAGTTCTTC. Its translation is CASSQGLAGYNEQFF.

By share, this clone ranks as medium-sized (0.01 to 0.1%). The chain carries TRBV7-9 and TRBJ1-5; 10 bases are a match to TRBD1. CDR1 and CDR2 from the germline V gene are SEHNR and FQNEAQ (reference sequence). The CDR3 runs to 14 residues. Unmatched junction bases numbered 7, after V lost 5 bases and J lost 9 bases. The chain's CDR3 is CASSAGTGDMPQHF. The DNA for the CDR3 is TGTGCCAGCAGCGCAGGGACAGGGGATATGCCCCAGCATTTT. The full variable domain, in which reference TRBV7-9 and TRBJ1-5 provide the parts outside the CDR3, is DTGVSQNPRHKITKRGQNVTFRCDPISEHNRLYWYRQTLGQGPEFLTYFQNEAQLEKSRLLSDRFSAERPKGSFSTLEIQRTEQGDSAMYLCASSAGTGDMPQHFGDGTRLSIL.

This clone was seen many times. V usage is TRBV7-9 and J usage is TRBJ2-7; 10 bases line up with TRBD1. CDR1 is SEHNR, CDR2 FQNEAQ, per germline (reference sequence). Unmatched junction bases numbered 6, after V lost 5 bases and J lost 5 bases. There are 14 residues in the CDR3. The CDR3 nucleotides read TGTGCCAGCAGCCTCGGACAGGGGGGGCACGAGCAGTACTTC. It codes for CASSLGQGGHEQYF.

This clone has a count of ten or more. The chain links TRBV19 to TRBJ1-2; no clear D gene. Trimming left V 6 bases short and J 4 bases short, with 9 bases between. Looked up from germline, CDR1 is LNHDA and CDR2 is SQIVND (reference sequence). CDR3 size: 12 residues. The CDR3 loop is CASSAGIYGYTF. The CDR3 DNA sequence: TGTGCCAGTAGCGCCGGGATCTATGGCTACACCTTC.